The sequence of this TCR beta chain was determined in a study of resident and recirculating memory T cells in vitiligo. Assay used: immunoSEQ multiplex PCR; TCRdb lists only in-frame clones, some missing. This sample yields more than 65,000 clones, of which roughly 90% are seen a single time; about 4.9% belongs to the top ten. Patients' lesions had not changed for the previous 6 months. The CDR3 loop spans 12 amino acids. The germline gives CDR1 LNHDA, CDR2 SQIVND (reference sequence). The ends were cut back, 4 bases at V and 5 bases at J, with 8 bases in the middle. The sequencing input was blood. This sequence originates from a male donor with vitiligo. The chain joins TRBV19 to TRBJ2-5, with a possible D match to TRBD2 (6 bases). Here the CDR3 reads CASSNLAETQYF. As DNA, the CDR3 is TGTGCCAGTAGTAACCTAGCGGAGACCCAGTACTTC.